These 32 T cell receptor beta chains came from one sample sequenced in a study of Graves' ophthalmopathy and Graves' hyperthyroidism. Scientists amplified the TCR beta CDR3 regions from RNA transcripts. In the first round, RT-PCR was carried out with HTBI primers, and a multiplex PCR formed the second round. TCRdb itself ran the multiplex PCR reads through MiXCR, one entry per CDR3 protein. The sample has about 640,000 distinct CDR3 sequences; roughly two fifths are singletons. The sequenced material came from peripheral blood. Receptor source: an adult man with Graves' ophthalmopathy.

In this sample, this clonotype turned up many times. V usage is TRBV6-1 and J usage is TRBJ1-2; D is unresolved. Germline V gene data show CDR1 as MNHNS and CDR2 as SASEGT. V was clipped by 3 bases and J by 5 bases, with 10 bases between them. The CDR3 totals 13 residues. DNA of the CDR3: TGTGCCAGCAGTGATTGGGTAGGGTATGGCTACACCTTC. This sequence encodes CASSDWVGYGYTF.

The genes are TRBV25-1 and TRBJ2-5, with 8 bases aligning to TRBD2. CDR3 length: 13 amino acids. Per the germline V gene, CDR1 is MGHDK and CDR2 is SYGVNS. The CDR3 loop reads CAVSPGLEETQYF. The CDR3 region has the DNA TGTGCTGTTAGCCCGGGACTAGAAGAGACCCAGTACTTC. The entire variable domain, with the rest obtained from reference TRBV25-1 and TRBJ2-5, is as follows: EADIYQTPRYLVIGTGKKITLECSQTMGHDKMYWYQQDPGMELHLIHYSYGVNSTEKGDLSSESTVSRIRTEHFPLTLESARPSHTSQYLCAVSPGLEETQYFGPGTRLLVL.

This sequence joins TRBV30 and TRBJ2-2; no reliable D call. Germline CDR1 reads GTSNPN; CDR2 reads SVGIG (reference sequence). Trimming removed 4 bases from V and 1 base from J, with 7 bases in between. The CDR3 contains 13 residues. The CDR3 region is CAWIRRNTGELFF. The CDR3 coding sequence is TGTGCCTGGATACGTAGGAACACCGGGGAGCTGTTTTTT.

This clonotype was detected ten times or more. CDR3 DNA sequence: TGTGCCAGCACCATATCCGGGACTTCCCAACAAGAGACCCAGTACTTC. It yields the protein CASTISGTSQQETQYF. V is TRBV7-9 and J is TRBJ2-5, with D perhaps matching TRBD2 (6 bases). V was cut by 7 bases and J by 2 bases, with 20 bases left in between. Looked up from germline, CDR1 is SEHNR and CDR2 is FQNEAQ (reference sequence). This CDR3 is 16 amino acids long. Using reference TRBV7-9 and TRBJ2-5 for the parts outside the CDR3, the full variable domain is DTGVSQNPRHKITKRGQNVTFRCDPISEHNRLYWYRQTLGQGPEFLTYFQNEAQLEKSRLLSDRFSAERPKGSFSTLEIQRTEQGDSAMYLCASTISGTSQQETQYFGPGTRLLVL.

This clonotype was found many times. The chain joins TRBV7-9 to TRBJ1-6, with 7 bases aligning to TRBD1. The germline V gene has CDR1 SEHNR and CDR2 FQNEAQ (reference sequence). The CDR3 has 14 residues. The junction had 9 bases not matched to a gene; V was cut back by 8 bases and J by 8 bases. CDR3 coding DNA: TGTGCCAGCCGCGGGGGGACAGTAGATTCACCCCTCCACTTT. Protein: CASRGGTVDSPLHF.

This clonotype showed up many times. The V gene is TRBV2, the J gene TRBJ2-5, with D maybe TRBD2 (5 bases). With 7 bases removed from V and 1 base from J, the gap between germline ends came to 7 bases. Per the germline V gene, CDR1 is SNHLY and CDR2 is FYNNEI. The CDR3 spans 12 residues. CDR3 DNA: TGTGCCAGCACTAGCTCCCAAGAGACCCAGTACTTC. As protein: CASTSSQETQYF.

CDR3 bases: TGTGCCGGCACAGGGGGCGCGGGTGGCTACACCTTC. This encodes CAGTGGAGGYTF. The chain employs TRBV9 and TRBJ1-2; 9 bases line up with TRBD1. V gave up 10 bases and J gave up 7 bases; unmatched junction bases: 8. CDR3 length: 12 amino acids. Germline assignment: CDR1 SGDLS and CDR2 YYNGEE. The full variable domain, in which reference TRBV9 and TRBJ1-2 provide the parts outside the CDR3, is DSGVTQTPKHLITATGQRVTLRCSPRSGDLSVYWYQQSLDQGLQFLIQYYNGEERAKGNILERFSAQQFPDLHSELNLSSLELGDSALYFCAGTGGAGGYTFGSGTRLTVV.

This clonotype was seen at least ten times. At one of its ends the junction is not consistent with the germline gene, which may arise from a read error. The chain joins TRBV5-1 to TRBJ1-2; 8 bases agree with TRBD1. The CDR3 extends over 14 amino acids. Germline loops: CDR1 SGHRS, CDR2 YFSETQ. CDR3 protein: CASSLGQGVYGYTF. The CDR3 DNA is TGTGCCAGCAGCTTAGGACAGGGTGTTTATGGCTACACCTTC.

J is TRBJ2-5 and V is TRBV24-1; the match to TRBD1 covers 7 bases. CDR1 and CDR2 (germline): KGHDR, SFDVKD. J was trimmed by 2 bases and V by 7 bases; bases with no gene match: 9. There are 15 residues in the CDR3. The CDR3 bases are TGTGCCACCAGCAGCTCCGGGACAGCACAAGAGACCCAGTACTTC. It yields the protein CATSSSGTAQETQYF.

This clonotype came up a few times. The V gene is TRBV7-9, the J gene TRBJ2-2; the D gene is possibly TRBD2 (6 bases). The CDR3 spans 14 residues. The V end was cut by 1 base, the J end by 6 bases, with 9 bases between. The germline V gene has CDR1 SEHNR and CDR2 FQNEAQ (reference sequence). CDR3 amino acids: CASSLGGGAGELFF. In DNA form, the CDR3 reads TGTGCCAGCAGCTTAGGAGGAGGGGCCGGGGAGCTGTTTTTT. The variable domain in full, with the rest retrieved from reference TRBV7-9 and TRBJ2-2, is DTGVSQNPRHKITKRGQNVTFRCDPISEHNRLYWYRQTLGQGPEFLTYFQNEAQLEKSRLLSDRFSAERPKGSFSTLEIQRTEQGDSAMYLCASSLGGGAGELFFGEGSRLTVL.

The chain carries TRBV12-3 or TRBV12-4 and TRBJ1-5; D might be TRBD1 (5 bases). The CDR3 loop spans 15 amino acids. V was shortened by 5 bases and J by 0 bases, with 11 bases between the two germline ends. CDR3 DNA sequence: TGTGCCAGCAGTAAAGGACAAGATAGCAATCAGCCCCAGCATTTT. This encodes CASSKGQDSNQPQHF.

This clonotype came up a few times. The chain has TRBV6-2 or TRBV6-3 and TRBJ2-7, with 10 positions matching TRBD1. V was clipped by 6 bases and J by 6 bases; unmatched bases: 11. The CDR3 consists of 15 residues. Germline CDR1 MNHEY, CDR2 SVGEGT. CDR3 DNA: TGTGCCAGCAGACAGTCGGGACAGGGGATGGGCGAGCAGTACTTC. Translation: CASRQSGQGMGEQYF.

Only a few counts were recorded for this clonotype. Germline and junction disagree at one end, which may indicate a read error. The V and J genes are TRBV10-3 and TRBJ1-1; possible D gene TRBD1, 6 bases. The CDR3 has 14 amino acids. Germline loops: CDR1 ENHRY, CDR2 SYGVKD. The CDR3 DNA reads TGTGCCAGCAGTTACTGGGGGCCGAACACTGAAACTTTCTTT. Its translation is CASSYWGPNTETFF.

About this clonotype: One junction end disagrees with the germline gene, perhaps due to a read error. The CDR3 DNA is TGTGCTAGCAGCAGCCTACGGCTATATGGCTACACCTTC. This encodes CASSSLRLYGYTF. J is TRBJ1-2 and V is TRBV7-7; D unclear. The CDR3 has 13 residues. Germline assignment: CDR1 SSHAT and CDR2 FNYEAQ (reference sequence).

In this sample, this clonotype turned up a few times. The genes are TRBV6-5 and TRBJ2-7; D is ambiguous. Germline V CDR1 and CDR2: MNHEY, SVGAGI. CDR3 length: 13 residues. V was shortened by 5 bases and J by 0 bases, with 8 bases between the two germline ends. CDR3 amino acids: CASSHRLSYEQYF. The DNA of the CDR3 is TGTGCCAGCAGTCATAGGCTCTCCTACGAGCAGTACTTC.

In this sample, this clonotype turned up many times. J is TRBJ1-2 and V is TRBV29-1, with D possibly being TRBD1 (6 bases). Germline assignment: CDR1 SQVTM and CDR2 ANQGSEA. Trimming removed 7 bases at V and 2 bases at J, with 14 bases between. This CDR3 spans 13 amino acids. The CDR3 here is CSARDKENYGYTF. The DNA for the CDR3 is TGCAGCGCGAGGGACAAGGAGAACTATGGCTACACCTTC.

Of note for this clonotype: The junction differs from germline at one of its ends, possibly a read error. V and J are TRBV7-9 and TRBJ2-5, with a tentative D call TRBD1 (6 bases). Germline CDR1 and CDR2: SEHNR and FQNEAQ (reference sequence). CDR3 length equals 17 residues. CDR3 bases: TGCGCCAGCAGCCAGGCCCAAAAGGGGGAGTTCCAAGAGACCCAGTACTTC. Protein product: CASSQAQKGEFQETQYF.

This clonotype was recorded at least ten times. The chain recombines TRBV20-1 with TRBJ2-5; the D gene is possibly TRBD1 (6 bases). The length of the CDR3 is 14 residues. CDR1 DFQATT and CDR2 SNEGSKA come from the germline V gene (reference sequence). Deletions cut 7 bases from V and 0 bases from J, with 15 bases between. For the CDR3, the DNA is TGCAGTGGCTCTCTTGGGACATACCAAGAGACCCAGTACTTC. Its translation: CSGSLGTYQETQYF.

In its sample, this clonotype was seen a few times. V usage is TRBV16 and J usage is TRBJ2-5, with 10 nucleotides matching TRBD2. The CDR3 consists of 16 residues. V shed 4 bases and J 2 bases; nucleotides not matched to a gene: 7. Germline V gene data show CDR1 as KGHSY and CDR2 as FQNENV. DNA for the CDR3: TGTGCCAGCAGCCTACAAGCGGGAGGGATTCAAGAGACCCAGTACTTC. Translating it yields CASSLQAGGIQETQYF.

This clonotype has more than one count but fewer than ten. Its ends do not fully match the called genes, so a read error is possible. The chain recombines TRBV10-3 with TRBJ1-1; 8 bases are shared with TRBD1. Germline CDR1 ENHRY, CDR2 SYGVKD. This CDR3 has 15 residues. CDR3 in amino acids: CASSPDRGPNTEAFF. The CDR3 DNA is TGTGCCAGCAGTCCCGACAGGGGACCGAACACTGAAGCTTTCTTT.

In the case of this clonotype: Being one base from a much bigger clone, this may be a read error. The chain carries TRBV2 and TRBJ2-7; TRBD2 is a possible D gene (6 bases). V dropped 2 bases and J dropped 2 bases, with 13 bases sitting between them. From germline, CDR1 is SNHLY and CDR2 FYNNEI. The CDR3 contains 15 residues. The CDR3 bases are TGTGCCAGCAGTGAAAGGCGGGGCCCAACCTACGAGCAGTACTTC. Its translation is CASSERRGPTYEQYF.

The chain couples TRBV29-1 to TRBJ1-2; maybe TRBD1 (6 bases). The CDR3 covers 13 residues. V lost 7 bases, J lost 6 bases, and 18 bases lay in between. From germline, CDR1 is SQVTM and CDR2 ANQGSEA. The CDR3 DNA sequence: TGCAGCGGTGGGGGTCGGGGGGCAGATGGCTACACCTTC. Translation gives CSGGGRGADGYTF.

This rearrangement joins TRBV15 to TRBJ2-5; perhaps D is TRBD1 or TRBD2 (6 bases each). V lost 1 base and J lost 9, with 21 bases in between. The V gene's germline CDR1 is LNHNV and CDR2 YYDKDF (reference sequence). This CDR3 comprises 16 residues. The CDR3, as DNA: TGTGCCACCAGCAGAGGGGGGGCCCCTGGGGATCAGCCCCAGTACTTC. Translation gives CATSRGGAPGDQPQYF.

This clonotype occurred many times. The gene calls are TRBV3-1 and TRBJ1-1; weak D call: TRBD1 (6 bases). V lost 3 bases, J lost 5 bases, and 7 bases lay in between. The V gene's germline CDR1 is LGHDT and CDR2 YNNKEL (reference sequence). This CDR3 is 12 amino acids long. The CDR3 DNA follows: TGTGCCAGCAGCCATGGACAGACTGAAGCTTTCTTT. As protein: CASSHGQTEAFF.

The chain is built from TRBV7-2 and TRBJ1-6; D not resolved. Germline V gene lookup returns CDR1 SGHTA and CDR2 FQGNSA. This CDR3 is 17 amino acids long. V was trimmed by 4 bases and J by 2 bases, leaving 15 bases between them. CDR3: CASSYTSRRPYNSPLHF. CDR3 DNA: TGTGCCAGCAGCTATACCAGCAGGAGGCCCTATAATTCACCCCTCCACTTT.

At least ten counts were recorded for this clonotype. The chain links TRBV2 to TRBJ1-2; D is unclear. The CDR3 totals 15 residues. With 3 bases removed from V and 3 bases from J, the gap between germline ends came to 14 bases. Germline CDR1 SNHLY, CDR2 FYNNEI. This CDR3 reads CASSEGREVDYGYTF. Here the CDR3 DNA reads TGTGCCAGCAGTGAGGGGAGGGAGGTCGACTATGGCTACACCTTC.

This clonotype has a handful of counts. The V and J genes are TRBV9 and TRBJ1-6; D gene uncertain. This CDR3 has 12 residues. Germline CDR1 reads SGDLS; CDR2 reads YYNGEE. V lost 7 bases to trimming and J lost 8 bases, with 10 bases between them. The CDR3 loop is CASSPQDSPLHF. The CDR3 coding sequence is TGTGCCAGCTCACCTCAAGATTCACCCCTCCACTTT.

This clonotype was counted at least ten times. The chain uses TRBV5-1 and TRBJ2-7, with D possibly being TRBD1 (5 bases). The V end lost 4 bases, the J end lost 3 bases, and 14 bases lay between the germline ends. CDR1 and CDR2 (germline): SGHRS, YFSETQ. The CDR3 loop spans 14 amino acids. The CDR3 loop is CASSPRTDIYEQYF. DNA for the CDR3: TGCGCCAGCAGCCCGCGGACGGACATCTACGAGCAGTACTTC.

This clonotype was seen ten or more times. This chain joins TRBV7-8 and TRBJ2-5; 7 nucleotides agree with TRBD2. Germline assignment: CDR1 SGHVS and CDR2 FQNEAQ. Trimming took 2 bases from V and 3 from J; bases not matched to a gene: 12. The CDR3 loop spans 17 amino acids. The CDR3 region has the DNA TGTGCCAGCAGCTTACCCCGGACTAGGCGGGGGAAAGAGACCCAGTACTTC. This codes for CASSLPRTRRGKETQYF.

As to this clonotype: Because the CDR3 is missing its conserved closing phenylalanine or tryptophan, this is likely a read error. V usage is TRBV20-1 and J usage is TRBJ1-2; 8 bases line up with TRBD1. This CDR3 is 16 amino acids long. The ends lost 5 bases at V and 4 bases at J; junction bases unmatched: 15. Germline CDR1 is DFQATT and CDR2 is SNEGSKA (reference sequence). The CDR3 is CSAAQGTGLVRYGYTL. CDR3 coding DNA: TGCAGTGCTGCTCAGGGGACAGGCCTGGTACGCTATGGCTACACCCTC.

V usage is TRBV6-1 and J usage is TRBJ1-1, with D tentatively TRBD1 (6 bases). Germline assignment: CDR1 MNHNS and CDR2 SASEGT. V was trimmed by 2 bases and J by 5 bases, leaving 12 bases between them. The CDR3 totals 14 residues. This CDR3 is CASSETGYLTEAFF. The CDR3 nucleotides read TGTGCCAGCAGTGAAACAGGGTATTTGACTGAAGCTTTCTTT.

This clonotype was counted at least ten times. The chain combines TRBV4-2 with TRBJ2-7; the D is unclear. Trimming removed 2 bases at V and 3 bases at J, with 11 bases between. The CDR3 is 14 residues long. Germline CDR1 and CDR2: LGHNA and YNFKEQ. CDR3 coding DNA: TGTGCCAGCAGCCAAAACGGCTATCACTACGAGCAGTACTTC. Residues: CASSQNGYHYEQYF.